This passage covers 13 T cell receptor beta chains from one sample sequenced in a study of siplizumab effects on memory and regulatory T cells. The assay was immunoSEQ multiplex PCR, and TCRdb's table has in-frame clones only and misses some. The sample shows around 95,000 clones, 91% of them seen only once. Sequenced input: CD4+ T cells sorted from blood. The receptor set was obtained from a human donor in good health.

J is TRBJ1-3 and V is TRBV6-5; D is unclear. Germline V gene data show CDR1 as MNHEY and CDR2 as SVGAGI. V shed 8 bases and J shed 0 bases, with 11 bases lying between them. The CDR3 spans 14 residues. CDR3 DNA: TGTGCCAGCGGACCGTCCTTCTCTGGAAACACCATATATTTT. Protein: CASGPSFSGNTIYF.

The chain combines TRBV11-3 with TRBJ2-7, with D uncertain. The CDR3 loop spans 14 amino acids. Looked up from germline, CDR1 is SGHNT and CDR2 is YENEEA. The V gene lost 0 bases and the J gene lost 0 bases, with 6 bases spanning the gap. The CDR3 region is CASSLDSNSYEQYF. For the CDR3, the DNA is TGTGCCAGCAGCTTAGATAGCAACTCCTACGAGCAGTACTTC.

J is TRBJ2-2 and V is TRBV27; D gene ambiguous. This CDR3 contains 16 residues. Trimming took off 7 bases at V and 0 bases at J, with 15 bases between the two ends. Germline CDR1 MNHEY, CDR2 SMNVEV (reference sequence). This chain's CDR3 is CASNPARTANTGELFF. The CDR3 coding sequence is TGTGCCAGCAACCCTGCAAGGACGGCGAACACCGGGGAGCTGTTTTTT.

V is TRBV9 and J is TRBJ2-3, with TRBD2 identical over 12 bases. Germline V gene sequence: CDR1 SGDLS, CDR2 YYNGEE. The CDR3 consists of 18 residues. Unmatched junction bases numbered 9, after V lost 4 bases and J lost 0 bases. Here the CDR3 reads CASSISTSGGLSTDTQYF. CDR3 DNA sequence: TGTGCCAGCAGCATAAGCACTAGCGGGGGGCTTAGCACAGATACGCAGTATTTT.

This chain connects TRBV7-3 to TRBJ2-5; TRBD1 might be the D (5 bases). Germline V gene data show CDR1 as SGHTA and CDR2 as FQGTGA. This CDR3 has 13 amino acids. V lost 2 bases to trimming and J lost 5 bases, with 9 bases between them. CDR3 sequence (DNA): TGTGCCAGCAGCTTAGACAGTTTGGAGACCCAGTACTTC. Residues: CASSLDSLETQYF.

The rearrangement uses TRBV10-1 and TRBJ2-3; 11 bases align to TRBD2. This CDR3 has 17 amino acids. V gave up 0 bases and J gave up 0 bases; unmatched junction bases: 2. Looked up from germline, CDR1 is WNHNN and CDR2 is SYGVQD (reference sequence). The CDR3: CASSESLAGGSTDTQYF. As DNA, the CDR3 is TGCGCCAGCAGTGAGTCCCTAGCGGGGGGTAGCACAGATACGCAGTATTTT.

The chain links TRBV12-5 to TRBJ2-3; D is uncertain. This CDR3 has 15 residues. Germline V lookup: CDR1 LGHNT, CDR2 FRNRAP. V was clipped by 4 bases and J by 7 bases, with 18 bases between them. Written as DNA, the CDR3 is TGTGCTAGTGGTTCAGGTTCCTCCTTAAATTATACGCAGTATTTT. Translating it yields CASGSGSSLNYTQYF.

The CDR3: CASSYSGGNLNGYTF. DNA of the CDR3: TGTGCCAGCAGTTACTCCGGGGGGAATTTGAATGGCTACACCTTC. The chain employs TRBV6-5 and TRBJ1-2, with D tentatively TRBD1 (5 bases). The CDR3 covers 15 residues. The ends were cut back, 0 bases at V and 6 bases at J, with 14 bases in the middle. Germline CDR1 reads MNHEY; CDR2 reads SVGAGI.

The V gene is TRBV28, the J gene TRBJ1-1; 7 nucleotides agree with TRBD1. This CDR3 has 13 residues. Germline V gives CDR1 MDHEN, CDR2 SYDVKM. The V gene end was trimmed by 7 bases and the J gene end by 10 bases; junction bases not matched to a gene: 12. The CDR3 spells CASTDGTDLRAFF. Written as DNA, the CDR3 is TGTGCCAGCACCGACGGGACAGATCTGCGAGCTTTCTTT.

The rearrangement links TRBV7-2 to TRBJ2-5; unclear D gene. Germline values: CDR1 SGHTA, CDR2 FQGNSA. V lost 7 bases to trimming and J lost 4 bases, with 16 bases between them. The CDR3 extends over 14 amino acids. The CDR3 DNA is TGTGCCAGCACTTCGCAGGAGAGAAGAGAGACCCAGTACTTC. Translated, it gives CASTSQERRETQYF.

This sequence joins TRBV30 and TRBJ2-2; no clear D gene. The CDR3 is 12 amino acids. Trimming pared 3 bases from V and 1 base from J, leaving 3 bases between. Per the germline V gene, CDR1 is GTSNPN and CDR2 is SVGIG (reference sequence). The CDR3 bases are TGTGCCTGGAGGCGGAACACCGGGGAGCTGTTTTTT. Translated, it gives CAWRRNTGELFF.

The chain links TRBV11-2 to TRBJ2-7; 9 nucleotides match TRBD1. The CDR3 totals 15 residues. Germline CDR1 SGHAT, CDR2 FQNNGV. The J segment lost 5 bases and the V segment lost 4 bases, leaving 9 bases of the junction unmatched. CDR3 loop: CASSSGTGNFHEQYF. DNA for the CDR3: TGTGCCAGCAGCTCCGGGACAGGGAATTTTCACGAGCAGTACTTC.

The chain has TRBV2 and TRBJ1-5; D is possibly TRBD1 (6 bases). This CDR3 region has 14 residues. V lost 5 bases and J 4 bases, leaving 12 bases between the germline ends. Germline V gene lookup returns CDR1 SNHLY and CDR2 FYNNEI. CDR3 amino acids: CASSPDSSNQPQHF. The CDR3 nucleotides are TGTGCCAGCAGTCCGGACAGTTCAAATCAGCCCCAGCATTTT.